This section outlines one TCR beta chain sequence together with its context. The data are from a study of CD8+CD57+ T cells in acquired aplastic anemia. Study information: An average of around 3.5 ug of DNA was obtained from sorted CD4+ and CD8+ cells.

All patients picked for sequencing had shown, by flow cytometry, an expansion of CD8+CD57+ cells. Profiling of TCR beta VDJ combinations and CDR3 sequences used genomic DNA as template. MiXCR, run by TCRdb on the reads, gives a single entry per CDR3 protein. The sample has roughly 250,000 distinct CDR3 sequences; roughly 80% are singletons. Germline CDR1 reads SEHNR; CDR2 reads FQNEAQ (reference sequence). The CDR3 loop spans 13 amino acids. The V gene lost 8 bases and the J gene lost 5 bases, with 14 bases spanning the gap. The source is a human donor with aplastic anemia. The sequenced sample consisted of sorted CD4+, CD8+, or CD8+CD57+ T cells (not recorded which) from PBMCs. The chain joins TRBV7-9 to TRBJ2-3; TRBD2 might be the D (6 bases). The CDR3 nucleotides are TGTGCCAGCGGCGAGGAGGGCAAAGATACGCAGTATTTT. Its translation is CASGEEGKDTQYF.